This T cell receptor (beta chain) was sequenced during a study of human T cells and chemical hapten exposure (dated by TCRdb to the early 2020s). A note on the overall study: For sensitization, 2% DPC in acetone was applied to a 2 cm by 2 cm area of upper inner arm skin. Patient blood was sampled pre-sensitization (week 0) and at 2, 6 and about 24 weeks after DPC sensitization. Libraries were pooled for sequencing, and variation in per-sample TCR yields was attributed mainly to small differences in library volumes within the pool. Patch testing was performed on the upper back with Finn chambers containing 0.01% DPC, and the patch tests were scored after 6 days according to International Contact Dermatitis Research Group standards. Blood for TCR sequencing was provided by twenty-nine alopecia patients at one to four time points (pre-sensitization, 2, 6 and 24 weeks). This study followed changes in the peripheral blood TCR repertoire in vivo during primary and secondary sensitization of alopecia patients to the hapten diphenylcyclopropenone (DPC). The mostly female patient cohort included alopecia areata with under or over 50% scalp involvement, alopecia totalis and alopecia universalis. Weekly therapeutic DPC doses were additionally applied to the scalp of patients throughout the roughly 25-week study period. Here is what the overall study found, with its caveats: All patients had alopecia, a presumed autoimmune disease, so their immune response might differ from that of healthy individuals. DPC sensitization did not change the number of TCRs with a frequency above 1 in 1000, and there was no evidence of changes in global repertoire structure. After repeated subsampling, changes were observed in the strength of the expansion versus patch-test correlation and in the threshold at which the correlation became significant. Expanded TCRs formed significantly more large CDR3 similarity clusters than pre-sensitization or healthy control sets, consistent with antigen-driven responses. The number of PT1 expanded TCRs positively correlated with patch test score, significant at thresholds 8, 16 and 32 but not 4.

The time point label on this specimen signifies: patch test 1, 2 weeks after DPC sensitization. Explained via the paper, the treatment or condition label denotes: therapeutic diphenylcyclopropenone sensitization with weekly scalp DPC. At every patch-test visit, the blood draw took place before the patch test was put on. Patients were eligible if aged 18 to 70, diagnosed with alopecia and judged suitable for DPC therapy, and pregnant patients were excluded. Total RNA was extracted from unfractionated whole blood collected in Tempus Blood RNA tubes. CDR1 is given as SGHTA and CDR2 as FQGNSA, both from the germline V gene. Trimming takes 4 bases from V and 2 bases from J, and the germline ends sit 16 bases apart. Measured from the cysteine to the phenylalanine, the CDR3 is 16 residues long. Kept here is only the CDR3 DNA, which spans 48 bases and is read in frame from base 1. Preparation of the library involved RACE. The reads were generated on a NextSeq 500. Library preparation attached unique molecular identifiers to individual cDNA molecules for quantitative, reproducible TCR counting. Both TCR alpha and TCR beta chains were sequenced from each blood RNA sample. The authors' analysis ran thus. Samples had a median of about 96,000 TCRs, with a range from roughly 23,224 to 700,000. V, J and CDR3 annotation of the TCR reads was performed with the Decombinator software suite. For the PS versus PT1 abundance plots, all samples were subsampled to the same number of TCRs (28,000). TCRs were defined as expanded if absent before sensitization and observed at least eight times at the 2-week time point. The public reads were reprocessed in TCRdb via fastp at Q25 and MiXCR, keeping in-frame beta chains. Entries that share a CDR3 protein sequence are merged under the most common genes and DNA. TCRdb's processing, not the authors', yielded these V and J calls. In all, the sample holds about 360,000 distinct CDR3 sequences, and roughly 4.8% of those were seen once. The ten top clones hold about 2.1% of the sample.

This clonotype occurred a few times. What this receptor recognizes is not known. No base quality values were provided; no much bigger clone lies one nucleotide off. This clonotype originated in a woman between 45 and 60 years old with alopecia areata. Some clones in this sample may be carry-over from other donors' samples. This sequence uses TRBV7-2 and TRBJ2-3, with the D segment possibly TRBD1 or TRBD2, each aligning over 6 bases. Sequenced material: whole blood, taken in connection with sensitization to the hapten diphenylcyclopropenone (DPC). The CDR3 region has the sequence CASSSQKGGPTDTQYF. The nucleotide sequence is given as TGTGCCAGCAGCTCGCAAAAGGGGGGCCCCACAGATACGCAGTATTTT.